Listed below are T cell receptor beta chains from one sample, sequenced in a study of control samples from healthy donors and cancer patients. Sequencing was performed with immunoSEQ multiplex PCR; in TCRdb, only in-frame clones are kept and a portion is missing. The table includes some 49,000 clones, around 90% detected once. The sequencing input was PBMCs. The receptors were sampled from a man in his thirties or forties with colorectal cancer. Each CDR3 is given with its conserved first and last residue. A D gene is named only where the DNA matches it firmly. Clone size, where shown, is once, few, many, or a class for clones that have expanded.

j_call cdr3_length v_call d_call clone_size cdr3_aa cdr3_nt
TRBJ2-3 14 TRBV27 TRBD2 NA CASSLAGGPDTQYF TGTGCCAGCAGTTTAGCGGGGGGACCCGATACGCAGTATTTT
TRBJ2-1 15 TRBV4-2 TRBD2 NA CASSQSGTGVHEQFF TGTGCCAGCAGCCAGAGCGGGACTGGCGTTCATGAGCAGTTCTTC
TRBJ1-5 14 TRBV5-1 NA NA CASSLQGDNQPQHF TGCGCCAGCAGCTTACAGGGAGACAATCAGCCCCAGCATTTT
TRBJ2-5 13 TRBV27 NA NA CASSLFRDETQYF TGTGCCAGCAGTTTATTCAGGGATGAGACCCAGTACTTC
TRBJ1-1 15 TRBV7-6 NA few CASSLFATGNTEAFF TGTGCCAGCAGCTTATTCGCGACAGGTAACACTGAAGCTTTCTTT
TRBJ1-5 15 TRBV4-3 TRBD1 few CASSQGQGVNQPQHF TGCGCCAGCAGCCAGGGACAGGGTGTCAATCAGCCCCAGCATTTT
TRBJ1-6 13 TRBV5-5 NA NA CASGIWVDSPLHF TGTGCCAGCGGTATTTGGGTGGATTCACCCCTCCACTTT
TRBJ2-7 15 TRBV18 NA NA CASSPLQTVSYEQYF TGTGCCAGCTCACCACTCCAGACAGTTTCCTACGAGCAGTACTTC
TRBJ2-2 16 TRBV30 NA NA CAWSRLSRTNTGELFF TGTGCCTGGAGTCGTTTATCGAGGACGAACACCGGGGAGCTGTTTTTT
TRBJ1-1 14 TRBV5-4 NA NA CASSLVRGGTEAFF TGTGCCAGCAGCTTAGTTAGGGGAGGAACTGAAGCTTTCTTT
TRBJ2-2 16 TRBV9 TRBD2 once CASSAGGGVDTGELFF TGTGCCAGCAGCGCCGGGGGAGGGGTAGACACCGGGGAGCTGTTTTTT
TRBJ2-4 15 TRBV5-1 TRBD1 NA CASSPGQGAKNIQYF TGCGCCAGCAGCCCGGGACAGGGGGCCAAAAACATTCAGTACTTC
TRBJ1-1 15 TRBV10-3 TRBD1 NA CAISPRGPNTVEAFF TGTGCCATCAGCCCCAGGGGGCCGAACACCGTTGAAGCTTTCTTT
TRBJ1-5 16 TRBV5-5 NA NA CASSLQDPVGNQPQHF TGTGCCAGCAGCTTACAGGACCCCGTGGGCAATCAGCCCCAGCATTTT
TRBJ2-3 15 TRBV6-5 TRBD2 NA CASSQLAGGTDTQYF TGTGCCAGCAGTCAACTAGCGGGGGGCACAGATACGCAGTATTTT
TRBJ2-1 16 TRBV7-8 TRBD2 once CASRGTSGGQENEQFF TGTGCCAGCAGGGGGACTAGCGGGGGGCAGGAAAATGAGCAGTTCTTC
TRBJ1-2 13 TRBV30 NA NA CAWSAADDVGYTF TGTGCCTGGAGTGCCGCGGACGACGTGGGATACACCTTC
TRBJ1-6 14 TRBV2 NA NA CASSWGLMNSPLHF TGTGCCAGCAGTTGGGGGTTGATGAATTCACCCCTCCACTTT
TRBJ2-7 12 TRBV27 NA once CASGFRGLEQYF TGTGCCAGTGGGTTTCGAGGCCTCGAGCAGTACTTC
TRBJ2-6 17 TRBV7-2 NA NA CASSLQGRTSGANVLTF TGTGCCAGCAGCTTACAAGGGAGGACCTCTGGGGCCAACGTCCTGACTTTC
TRBJ1-1 14 TRBV6-1 NA few CASSEGGRPTEAFF TGTGCCAGCAGTGAAGGTGGCAGGCCCACTGAAGCTTTCTTT
TRBJ1-5 12 TRBV5-4 NA NA CASSQDDQPQHF TGTGCCAGCAGCCAAGATGATCAGCCCCAGCATTTT